This T cell receptor beta chain was recovered during a study of T cells after yellow fever vaccination. Via MiXCR, TCRdb re-called the 5' RACE reads, giving one row per CDR3 protein. The data contain about 340,000 distinct CDR3 sequences, about an eighth of them singletons. The CDR3 covers 14 residues. V shed 5 bases and J shed 4 bases, with 14 bases lying between them. The germline CDR1 and CDR2 sequences are SGHAT and FQNNGV. This clonotype was recorded a few times. The genes are TRBV11-2 and TRBJ2-5; D is possibly TRBD2 (6 bases). The receptor comes from a man between 18 and 29 years old who received the YFV17D yellow fever vaccine. Sequenced material: CD4+ T cells sorted from PBMCs, taken 15 days after the yellow fever booster vaccination. Written as DNA, the CDR3 is TGTGCCAGCAGCCCGCGGGGATTCGGAGAGACCCAGTACTTC. As protein: CASSPRGFGETQYF.